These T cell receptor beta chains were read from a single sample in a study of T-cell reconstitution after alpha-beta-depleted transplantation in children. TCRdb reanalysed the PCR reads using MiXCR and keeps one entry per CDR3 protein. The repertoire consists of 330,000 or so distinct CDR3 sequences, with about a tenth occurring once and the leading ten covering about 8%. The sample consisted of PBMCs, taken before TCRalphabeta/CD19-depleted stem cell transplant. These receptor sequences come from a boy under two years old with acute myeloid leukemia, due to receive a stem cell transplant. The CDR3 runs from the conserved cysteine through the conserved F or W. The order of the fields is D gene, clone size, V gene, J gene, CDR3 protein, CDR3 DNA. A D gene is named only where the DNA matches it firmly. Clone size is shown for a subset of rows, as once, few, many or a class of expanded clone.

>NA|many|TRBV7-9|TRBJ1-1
CASSFLVGTEAFF
TGTGCCAGCAGCTTCCTAGTAGGCACTGAAGCTTTCTTT
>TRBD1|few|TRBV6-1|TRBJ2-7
CASSEALRGLGTDRAHEQYF
TGTGCTAGCAGTGAAGCGCTTCGTGGGCTTGGGACGGACAGGGCCCACGAGCAGTACTTC
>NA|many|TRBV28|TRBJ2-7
CASSLPSATYEQYF
TGTGCCAGCAGTTTACCTTCGGCCACCTACGAGCAGTACTTC
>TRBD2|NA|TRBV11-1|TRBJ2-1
CASSSEQGLAGGSSYNEQFF
TGTGCCAGCAGCTCGGAACAGGGTTTAGCGGGAGGGAGCTCCTACAATGAGCAGTTCTTC
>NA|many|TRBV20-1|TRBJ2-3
CSARFPSTDTQYF
TGCAGTGCTAGGTTTCCTAGCACAGATACGCAGTATTTT
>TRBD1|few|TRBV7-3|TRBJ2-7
CASSPSGQGGQQYF
TGTGCCAGCAGCCCCTCCGGACAGGGTGGCCAGCAGTACTTC
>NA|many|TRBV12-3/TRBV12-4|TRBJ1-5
CASRQGKGGNQPQHF
TGTGCCAGCAGGCAGGGGAAGGGAGGCAATCAGCCCCAGCATTTT
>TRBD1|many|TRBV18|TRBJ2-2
CASSTGVAPNTGELFF
TGTGCCAGCTCAACAGGGGTCGCCCCGAACACCGGGGAGCTGTTTTTT
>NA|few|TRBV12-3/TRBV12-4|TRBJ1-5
CASSTGIFNQPQHF
TGTGCCAGCAGCACAGGGATTTTCAATCAGCCCCAGCATTTT
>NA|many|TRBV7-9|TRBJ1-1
CASSPMWGTEAFF
TGTGCCAGCAGCCCCATGTGGGGAACTGAAGCTTTCTTT
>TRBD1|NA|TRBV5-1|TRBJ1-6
CASSLETGAYNSPLHF
TGCGCCAGCAGCTTGGAGACAGGGGCCTATAATTCACCCCTCCACTTT
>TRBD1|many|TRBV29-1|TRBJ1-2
CSVPFWKDRGYGYTF
TGCAGCGTCCCCTTTTGGAAGGACAGGGGCTATGGCTACACCTTC
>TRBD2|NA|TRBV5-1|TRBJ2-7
CASRIASGPSYEQYF
TGCGCCAGCAGGATCGCTAGCGGACCCTCCTACGAGCAGTACTTC
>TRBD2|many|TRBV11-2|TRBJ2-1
CASSVQVAGGLNNEQFF
TGTGCCAGCAGCGTCCAGGTAGCGGGAGGGCTCAACAATGAGCAGTTCTTC
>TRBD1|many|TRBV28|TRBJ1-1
CASRAWDRVNTEAFF
TGTGCCAGCAGGGCTTGGGACAGAGTGAACACTGAAGCTTTCTTT
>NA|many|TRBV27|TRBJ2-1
CATTSGGFSSYNEQFF
TGTGCCACCACTAGTGGGGGGTTCAGCTCCTACAATGAGCAGTTCTTC